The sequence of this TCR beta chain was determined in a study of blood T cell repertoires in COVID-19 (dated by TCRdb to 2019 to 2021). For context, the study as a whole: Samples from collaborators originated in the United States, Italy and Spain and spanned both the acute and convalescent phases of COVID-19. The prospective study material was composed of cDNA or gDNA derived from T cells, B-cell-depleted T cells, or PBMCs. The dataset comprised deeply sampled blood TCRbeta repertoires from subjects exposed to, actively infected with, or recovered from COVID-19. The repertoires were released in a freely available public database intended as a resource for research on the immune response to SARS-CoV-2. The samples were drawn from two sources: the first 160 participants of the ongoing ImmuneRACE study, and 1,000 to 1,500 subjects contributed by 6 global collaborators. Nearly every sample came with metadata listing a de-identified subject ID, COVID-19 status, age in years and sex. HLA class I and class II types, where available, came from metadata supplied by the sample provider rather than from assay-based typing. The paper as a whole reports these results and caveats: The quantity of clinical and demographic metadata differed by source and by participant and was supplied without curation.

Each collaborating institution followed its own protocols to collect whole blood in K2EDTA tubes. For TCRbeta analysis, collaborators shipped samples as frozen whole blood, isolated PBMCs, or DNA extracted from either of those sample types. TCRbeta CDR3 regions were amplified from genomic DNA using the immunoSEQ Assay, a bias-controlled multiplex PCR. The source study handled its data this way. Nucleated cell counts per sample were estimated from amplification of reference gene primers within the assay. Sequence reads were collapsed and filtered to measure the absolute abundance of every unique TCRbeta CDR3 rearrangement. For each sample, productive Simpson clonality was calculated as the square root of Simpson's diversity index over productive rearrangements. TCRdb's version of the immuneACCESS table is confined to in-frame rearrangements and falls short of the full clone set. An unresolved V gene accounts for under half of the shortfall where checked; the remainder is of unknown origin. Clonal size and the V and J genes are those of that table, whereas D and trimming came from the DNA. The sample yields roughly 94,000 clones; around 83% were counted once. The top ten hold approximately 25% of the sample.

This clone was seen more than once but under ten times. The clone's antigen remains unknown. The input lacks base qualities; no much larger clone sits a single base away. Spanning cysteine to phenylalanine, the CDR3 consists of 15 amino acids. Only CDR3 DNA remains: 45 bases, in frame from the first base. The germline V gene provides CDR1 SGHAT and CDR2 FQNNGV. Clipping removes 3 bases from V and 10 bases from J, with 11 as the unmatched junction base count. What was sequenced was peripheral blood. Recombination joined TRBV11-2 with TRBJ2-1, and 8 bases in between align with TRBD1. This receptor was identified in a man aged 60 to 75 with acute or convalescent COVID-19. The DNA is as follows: TGTGCCAGCAGCTTGGACTTCGACAGGGGCGGCGAGCAGTTCTTC. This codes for CASSLDFDRGGEQFF.